The text below deals with one T cell receptor (beta chain). The sample originates from a study of blood T cell repertoires in COVID-19. Study summary: PBMCs, B-cell-depleted T cells, or T cells were the source of the cDNA or gDNA that made up the material.

As processed by the authors: Reference gene primer amplification gave nucleated cell count estimates. Assay used: immunoSEQ multiplex PCR; TCRdb lists only in-frame clones, some missing. V, J and clone size derive from that table, while D and trimming were established from the DNA sequence. This table holds 150,000 to 200,000 clones, approximately 87% found once. Germline assignment: CDR1 LNHDA and CDR2 SQIVND (reference sequence). Trimming removed 7 bases from V and 7 bases from J, with 14 bases in between. CDR3 length equals 13 residues. This TCR derives from a woman in her seventies with COVID-19, enrolled during active disease. The sequencing sample was made of peripheral blood. J is TRBJ1-5 and V is TRBV19, with a possible D match to TRBD1 (6 bases). The chain's CDR3 is CASTQGSGQPQHF. The CDR3 DNA sequence: TGTGCCAGTACACAGGGATCTGGGCAGCCCCAGCATTTT.